What follows is one TCR beta chain and its context. This entry comes from a study of blood T cell repertoires in COVID-19. The wider study: T cells, B-cell-depleted T cells, or PBMCs provided the cDNA or gDNA that served as material.

Participants had their cohort set by participant-reported clinical history. In Cohort 3, a recovered donor had either two negative PCRs, clearance, or symptom resolution. In the authors' workflow: Amplification of reference gene primers was used by the study to estimate nucleated cell counts. Clones were sequenced by immunoSEQ multiplex PCR, and TCRdb holds only the in-frame ones, with some missing. The D gene and trimming were derived from the DNA, and the V and J assignments and clone size from that table. This table holds 280,000 or so clones, approximately 85% found once. This TCR was recovered from a man aged 25-45 years who had recovered from COVID-19. Sequenced input: PBMCs or T cells enriched from blood (not recorded which).

The DNA of the CDR3 is TGTGCCAGCAGCACGACTAGGGGAACAGATACGCAGTATTTT. Residues: CASSTTRGTDTQYF. The chain has TRBV7-2 and TRBJ2-3; weak D call: TRBD2 (6 bases). CDR1 and CDR2 from the germline V gene are SGHTA and FQGNSA. Deletions cut 5 bases from V and 3 bases from J, with 12 bases between. CDR3 length: 14 residues.